This T cell receptor beta chain was sequenced during a study of shared clonotypes between healthy human individuals. Study observations and caveats: Some naive CD4 clonotypes, 4% to 6%, turned up in common across several donors. Few donors limited the genetic and exposure-history diversity represented.

Over several immunoSEQ plates, each subset's genomic DNA was distributed in even portions. Repertoires were generated with immunoSEQ multiplex PCR, while TCRdb's copy carries only in-frame clones and drops some. This sample carries approximately 2,200,000 clones, around 93% of them seen once, and the ten largest clones take about 1.5%. As regards this clone: Its antigen remains unidentified.

CD45RO-negative CD8 cells positively selected for CCR7 made up the naive population, which excluded terminally differentiated effector memory CD45RA+ cells. The study drew its donors from healthy HIV-negative adults without recent acute infections or vaccinations. The source is a man in his late teens or twenties in good health. Some clones in this sample may be carry-over from other donors' samples. The sequencing sample was made of naive CD8+ T cells from PBMCs.

The CDR3 region is CASSQPPGAGMTYEQYF. CDR3 coding DNA: TGCGCCAGCAGCCAACCACCCGGGGCAGGGATGACCTACGAGCAGTACTTC. This chain joins TRBV5-1 and TRBJ2-7, with D perhaps given as TRBD1 or TRBD2 (5 bases each). With 4 bases removed from V and 2 bases from J, the gap between germline ends came to 22 bases. CDR3 length: 17 residues. Germline V gene lookup returns CDR1 SGHRS and CDR2 YFSETQ.